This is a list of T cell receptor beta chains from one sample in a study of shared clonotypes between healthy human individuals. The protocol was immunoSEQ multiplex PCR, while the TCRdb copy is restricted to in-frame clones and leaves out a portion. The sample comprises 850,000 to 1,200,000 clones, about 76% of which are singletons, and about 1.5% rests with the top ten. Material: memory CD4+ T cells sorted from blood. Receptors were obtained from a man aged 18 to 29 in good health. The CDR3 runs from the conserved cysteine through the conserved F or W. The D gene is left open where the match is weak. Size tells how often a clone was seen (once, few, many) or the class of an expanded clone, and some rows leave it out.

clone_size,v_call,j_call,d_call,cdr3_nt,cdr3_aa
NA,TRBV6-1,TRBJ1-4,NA,TGTGCCAGCAGTGAAGGGGGGGCCGGGTCCGAAAAACTGTTTTTT,CASSEGGAGSEKLFF
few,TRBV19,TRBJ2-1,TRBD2,TGTGCCACAAGGCCGGGGCGGGAGGGCCCGAATGAGCAGTTCTTC,CATRPGREGPNEQFF
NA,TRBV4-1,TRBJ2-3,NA,TGCGCCAGCAGCCCGAGGGGGGGAATCACAGATACGCAGTATTTT,CASSPRGGITDTQYF
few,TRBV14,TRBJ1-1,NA,TGTGCCAGCAGCCACACAAGTCGGGCGAACACTGAAGCTTTCTTT,CASSHTSRANTEAFF
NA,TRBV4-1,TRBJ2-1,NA,TGCGCCAGCAGCCAATTCGGGGGGGGACAGGTCTACAATGAGCAGTTCTTC,CASSQFGGGQVYNEQFF
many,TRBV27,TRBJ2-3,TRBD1,TGTGCCAGCAGTCGAGACAGGGAGACAGATACGCAGTATTTT,CASSRDRETDTQYF
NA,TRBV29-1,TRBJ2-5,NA,TGCAGCTTTCGGGGGGCGGGACAAGAGACCCAGTACTTC,CSFRGAGQETQYF
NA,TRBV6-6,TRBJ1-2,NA,TGTGCCAGCAGTTCCCCGGACGGGGGTATCTATGGCTACACCTTC,CASSSPDGGIYGYTF
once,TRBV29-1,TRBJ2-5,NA,TGCAGCGTTGAAGGGGGCCTTAAAGAGACCCAGTACTTC,CSVEGGLKETQYF
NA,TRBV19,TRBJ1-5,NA,TGTGCCAGTAGTTATCAGAACAATCAGCCCCAGCATTTT,CASSYQNNQPQHF
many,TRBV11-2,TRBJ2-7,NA,TGTGCCAGCAGCTTAATCGCCAGGGCGACCTACGAGCAGTACTTC,CASSLIARATYEQYF
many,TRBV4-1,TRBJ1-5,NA,TGCGCCAGCAGCCGCGGATCCGACAGGAATCAGCCCCAGCATTTT,CASSRGSDRNQPQHF
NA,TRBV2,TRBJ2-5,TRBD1,TGTGCCAGCAGTGTAGCAGGGGGCCAAGAGACCCAGTACTTC,CASSVAGGQETQYF
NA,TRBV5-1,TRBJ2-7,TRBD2,TGCGCCAGCAGCCTGAACCGGGGGGGTGCCTACGAGCAGTACTTC,CASSLNRGGAYEQYF
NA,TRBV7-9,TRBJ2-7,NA,TGTGCCAGCAGCTTAAACCCGACAGGCTACGAGCAGTACTTC,CASSLNPTGYEQYF
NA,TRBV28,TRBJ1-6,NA,TGTGCCAGCAGCCCAGACGCACGCAATTCACCCCTCCACTTT,CASSPDARNSPLHF
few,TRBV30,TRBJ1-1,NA,TGTGCCTGGAGTGTGTACCAGAACACTGAAGCTTTCTTT,CAWSVYQNTEAFF